These 30 T cell receptor beta chains share one sample of origin, sequenced in a study of T cell responses to AZD1222 COVID-19 vaccine. The method was immunoSEQ multiplex PCR; TCRdb's version includes in-frame clones alone and lacks a portion of them. In the table there are around 180,000 clones, roughly 90% of which are singletons. Sequences were derived from peripheral blood, sampled on day 0 of AZD1222 vaccination. Every receptor here comes from an adult in good health.

The chain is built from TRBV12-2 and TRBJ1-5. TRBV12-2 is classified as a pseudogene. The CDR3 runs to 14 residues. DNA for the CDR3: TGTGCAAGTCGCCCCTCGGACAGCAATCAGCCCCAGCATTTT. It encodes CASRPSDSNQPQHF.

The count of this clone is one. The genes are TRBV11-3 and TRBJ2-1; TRBD2 aligns across 11 bases. V shed 5 bases and J 0 bases; nucleotides not matched to a gene: 12. CDR3 size: 19 residues. Germline V gives CDR1 SGHNT, CDR2 YENEEA. CDR3 region: CASSPGLADKFTSYNEQFF. DNA for the CDR3: TGTGCCAGCAGCCCGGGACTAGCGGACAAGTTTACCTCCTACAATGAGCAGTTCTTC.

This rearrangement joins TRBV27 to TRBJ2-2; D possibly corresponds to TRBD1 (5 bases). The CDR3 loop spans 16 amino acids. V was cut by 6 bases and J by 6 bases, with 20 bases left in between. CDR1 and CDR2 (germline): MNHEY, SMNVEV (reference sequence). Written as DNA, the CDR3 is TGTGCCAGCAGGCCCCTAGGTGAACAGGCCCCCGGGGAGCTGTTTTTT. It specifies CASRPLGEQAPGELFF.

The chain links TRBV5-4 to TRBJ1-1; D is unresolved. V lost 3 bases and J lost 5, with 17 bases in between. This CDR3 comprises 15 residues. The germline CDR1 and CDR2 sequences are SGHNT and YYREEE (reference sequence). This chain's CDR3 is CASSWEQTRTTEAFF. CDR3 nucleotides: TGTGCCAGCAGCTGGGAACAGACACGAACAACTGAAGCTTTCTTT. The whole variable domain, filled in from reference TRBV5-4 and TRBJ1-1, reads ETGVTQSPTHLIKTRGQQVTLRCSSQSGHNTVSWYQQALGQGPQFIFQYYREEENGRGNFPPRFSGLQFPNYSSELNVNALELDDSALYLCASSWEQTRTTEAFFGQGTRLTVV.

The chain uses TRBV6-5 and TRBJ2-3; TRBD1 might be the D (6 bases). Between the trimmed V and J ends, which lost 5 bases and 0 bases, there was a span of 9 bases. The CDR3 contains 14 residues. Germline CDR1 and CDR2: MNHEY and SVGAGI. As DNA, the CDR3 is TGTGCCAGCAGTAGACAGGCTAGCACAGATACGCAGTATTTT. Its translation: CASSRQASTDTQYF.

CDR3 region: CASSSMRGGHGYTF. DNA of the CDR3: TGTGCCAGCAGTTCAATGAGGGGGGGCCATGGCTACACCTTC. The chain employs TRBV11-2 and TRBJ1-2; possibly TRBD1 for D (6 bases). Germline assignment: CDR1 SGHAT and CDR2 FQNNGV. V was shortened by 6 bases and J by 6 bases, with 17 bases between the two germline ends. This CDR3 contains 14 residues.

The chain links TRBV6-5 to TRBJ2-3; D gene ambiguous. The germline V and J ends were trimmed by 5 bases and 0 bases, with 12 bases remaining between them. This CDR3 comprises 15 residues. Looked up from germline, CDR1 is MNHEY and CDR2 is SVGAGI. Here the CDR3 DNA reads TGTGCCAGCAGTATGGTGGATTATAGCACAGATACGCAGTATTTT. Encoded protein: CASSMVDYSTDTQYF.

V gene TRBV15 combines with J gene TRBJ1-3; no clear D. The CDR3 has 16 amino acids. Germline V gene data show CDR1 as LNHNV and CDR2 as YYDKDF (reference sequence). V lost 3 bases to trimming and J lost 4 bases, with 16 bases between them. CDR3: CATSSPERGFGNTIYF. The CDR3, as DNA: TGTGCCACCAGCAGCCCCGAAAGAGGGTTCGGAAACACCATATATTTT.

Only one count was recorded for this clone. The rearrangement joins TRBV7-2 to TRBJ2-7; possibly TRBD2 for D (6 bases). There are 13 residues in the CDR3. Germline V gives CDR1 SGHTA, CDR2 FQGNSA. The germline V and J ends were trimmed by 3 bases and 4 bases, with 10 bases remaining between them. The CDR3 coding sequence is TGTGCCAGCAGCTTCGGGGGATTTTACGAGCAGTACTTC. This sequence encodes CASSFGGFYEQYF.

This chain uses TRBV3-1 (or the pseudogene TRBV3-2) with TRBJ2-2; no clear D. From germline, CDR1 is LGHDT and CDR2 YNNKEL (reference sequence). The CDR3 has 13 amino acids. V lost 2 bases and J lost 6, with 7 bases in between. CDR3 DNA sequence: TGTGCCAGCAGCCAAAGTATAGCCGGGGAGCTGTTTTTT. This codes for CASSQSIAGELFF.

The genes are TRBV9 and TRBJ2-3; 9 bases fit TRBD2. Losses at the gene ends were 0 bases for V and 3 bases for J; bases not matched to a gene: 5. Germline values: CDR1 SGDLS, CDR2 YYNGEE. This CDR3 has 16 amino acids. CDR3 coding DNA: TGTGCCAGCAGCGTAGCGGGGCTAGCGGGGACAGATACGCAGTATTTT. Residues: CASSVAGLAGTDTQYF.

The chain couples TRBV5-1 to TRBJ2-7; D gene ambiguous. Trimming left V 4 bases short and J 4 bases short, with 6 bases between. The CDR3 loop spans 11 amino acids. Germline CDR1 is SGHRS and CDR2 is YFSETQ. CDR3 loop: CASSQGYEQYF. DNA for the CDR3: TGCGCCAGCAGCCAAGGTTACGAGCAGTACTTC.

This clone has only one observation. This rearrangement joins TRBV6-1 to TRBJ1-5; D unclear. Trimming removed 3 bases at V and 4 bases at J, with 7 bases between. Germline V gene sequence: CDR1 MNHNS, CDR2 SASEGT. This CDR3 spans 13 amino acids. CDR3 loop: CASSEGRNQPQHF. The CDR3, as DNA: TGTGCCAGCAGTGAGGGGAGGAATCAGCCCCAGCATTTT.

The genes are TRBV7-2 and TRBJ1-2; TRBD1 matches 9 bases. This CDR3 comprises 18 residues. Germline V CDR1 and CDR2: SGHTA, FQGNSA. V was clipped by 1 base and J by 2 bases; unmatched bases: 11. For the CDR3, the DNA is TGTGCCAGCAGCTTAGTGGGGACAGGGAACTCTAGGAACTATGGCTACACCTTC. Translating it yields CASSLVGTGNSRNYGYTF.

This chain links TRBV27 with TRBJ1-6; no clear D. This CDR3 has 17 residues. V was shortened by 0 bases and J by 6 bases, with 15 bases between the two germline ends. The germline CDR1 and CDR2 sequences are MNHEY and SMNVEV (reference sequence). The CDR3 region is CASSLSIDRVSNSPLHF. The CDR3 DNA reads as TGTGCCAGCAGTTTATCGATTGATAGGGTTAGTAATTCACCCCTCCACTTT.

The V call is TRBV19, the J call TRBJ2-7, with unresolved D. V was clipped by 3 bases and J by 2 bases, with 14 bases between them. This CDR3 is 15 amino acids long. Germline CDR1 and CDR2: LNHDA and SQIVND (reference sequence). The CDR3 DNA reads as TGTGCCAGTAGTATCGACCTATCCAAGGCCTACGAGCAGTACTTC. Translation: CASSIDLSKAYEQYF.

The chain carries TRBV19 and TRBJ1-2, with 7 bases that match TRBD1. Trimming took 6 bases from V and 0 from J; bases not matched to a gene: 7. Per germline, CDR1 LNHDA and CDR2 SQIVND (reference sequence). This CDR3 spans 15 amino acids. CDR3 in DNA: TGTGCCAGTAGCCCGTTGGACAGGACTAACTATGGCTACACCTTC. Protein product: CASSPLDRTNYGYTF. The variable domain in full, with the rest retrieved from reference TRBV19 and TRBJ1-2, is DGGITQSPKYLFRKEGQNVTLSCEQNLNHDAMYWYRQDPGQGLRLIYYSQIVNDFQKGDIAEGYSVSREKKESFPLTVTSAQKNPTAFYLCASSPLDRTNYGYTFGSGTRLTVV.

The V call is TRBV6-1, the J call TRBJ2-1; D ambiguous. V shed 3 bases and J shed 8 bases, with 11 bases lying between them. The CDR3 covers 13 residues. The germline V gene encodes CDR1 MNHNS and CDR2 SASEGT. The CDR3 region is CASSDGPRDEQFF. In nucleotides, the CDR3 is TGTGCCAGCAGTGACGGGCCTCGGGATGAGCAGTTCTTC.

This clone was seen only once. The chain couples TRBV30 to TRBJ2-1, with a possible D match to TRBD2 (5 bases). The CDR3 has 16 residues. The V end was cut by 3 bases, the J end by 2 bases, with 17 bases between. CDR1 is GTSNPN and CDR2 is SVGIG in the germline V gene (reference sequence). CDR3 region: CAWSDRGQETYNEQFF. The CDR3 region has the DNA TGTGCCTGGAGCGACCGCGGGCAGGAGACCTACAATGAGCAGTTCTTC.

The chain carries TRBV30 and TRBJ1-2, with TRBD1 matching 7 bases. Germline V CDR1 and CDR2: GTSNPN, SVGIG (reference sequence). The V and J ends lost 4 bases and 5 bases, in that order; junction bases with no gene match: 4. The CDR3 spans 12 residues. CDR3 bases: TGTGCCTGGATGTCAGGGGGATATGGCTACACCTTC. Amino acids: CAWMSGGYGYTF.

This chain links TRBV9 with TRBJ1-2, with D perhaps matching TRBD1 (5 bases). V dropped 8 bases and J dropped 7 bases, with 24 bases sitting between them. This CDR3 comprises 15 residues. Germline lookup yields CDR1 SGDLS and CDR2 YYNGEE. Here the CDR3 reads CASTAGGSVGAGYTF. In nucleotides, the CDR3 is TGTGCCAGTACGGCTGGGGGGTCCGTTGGAGCTGGCTACACCTTC.

The J gene is TRBJ2-1, the V gene TRBV5-1; D uncertain. Per germline, CDR1 SGHRS and CDR2 YFSETQ. The CDR3 loop spans 14 amino acids. Trimming removed 1 base at V and 8 bases at J, with 13 bases between. CDR3 sequence (DNA): TGCGCCAGCAGCTTGAGCTGGGTATTCGATGAGCAGTTCTTC. Its protein product is CASSLSWVFDEQFF.

The rearrangement links TRBV5-8 to TRBJ2-5, with 9 bases identical to TRBD2. The V gene's germline CDR1 is SGHTS and CDR2 YDEGEE. The CDR3 extends over 17 amino acids. V lost 4 bases and J lost 1; bases outside the gene matches: 11. CDR3 residues: CASSGGPLAGLQETQYF. The CDR3 DNA reads as TGTGCCAGCAGCGGAGGTCCCCTAGCGGGGCTCCAAGAGACCCAGTACTTC.

The chain uses TRBV6-5 and TRBJ2-4, with a possible D match to TRBD1 (5 bases). The CDR3 loop spans 11 amino acids. V was cut by 5 bases and J by 11 bases, with 10 bases left in between. The germline gives CDR1 MNHEY, CDR2 SVGAGI. CDR3 sequence: CASSQGKLQYF. CDR3 nucleotide sequence: TGTGCCAGCAGTCAGGGTAAACTTCAGTACTTC.

The rearrangement joins TRBV19 to TRBJ2-1; 7 positions match TRBD2. J lost 9 bases, V lost 9 bases, and 17 bases had no gene match. The CDR3 length is 15 residues. Germline CDR1 reads LNHDA; CDR2 reads SQIVND (reference sequence). The CDR3 sequence is CASLPRESGSTEQFF. The CDR3 nucleotides read TGTGCCAGCCTACCGCGGGAGTCAGGGTCTACTGAGCAGTTCTTC.

This clone showed up just once. J is TRBJ2-3 and V is TRBV9; the match to TRBD1 covers 7 bases. There are 15 residues in the CDR3. The germline gives CDR1 SGDLS, CDR2 YYNGEE. The V gene end was trimmed by 4 bases and the J gene end by 2 bases; junction bases not matched to a gene: 7. CDR3: CASSIGTANTDTQYF. DNA for the CDR3: TGTGCCAGCAGCATCGGGACAGCGAACACAGATACGCAGTATTTT.

The rearrangement uses TRBV3-1 (or the pseudogene TRBV3-2) and TRBJ1-1, with no clear D. Germline CDR1 is LGHDT and CDR2 is YNNKEL (reference sequence). V lost 2 bases and J 2 bases, leaving 3 bases between the germline ends. The CDR3 is 12 residues long. CDR3 bases: TGTGCCAGCAGCCAAACAAACACTGAAGCTTTCTTT. Amino acids: CASSQTNTEAFF.

For this clone: The same CDR3 is also encoded by other DNA sequences in this sample. The gene calls are TRBV7-2 and TRBJ2-5; 8 bases are shared with TRBD2. The V gene end was trimmed by 2 bases and the J gene end by 5 bases; junction bases not matched to a gene: 4. This CDR3 spans 14 amino acids. CDR1 and CDR2 (germline): SGHTA, FQGNSA. Written as DNA, the CDR3 is TGTGCCAGCAGCTTAAGCGGGAGAGGTGAGACCCAGTACTTC. The encoded protein is CASSLSGRGETQYF.

This chain connects TRBV12-3 or TRBV12-4 to TRBJ2-7, with D unresolved. V was clipped by 5 bases and J by 7 bases, with 15 bases between them. CDR3 length equals 13 residues. DNA of the CDR3: TGTGCCAGCAGTGAAATCTTCCCAGAGGAGCAGTACTTC. Translation gives CASSEIFPEEQYF.

This sequence joins TRBV28 and TRBJ1-2, with 7 positions matching TRBD1. Germline V gene lookup returns CDR1 MDHEN and CDR2 SYDVKM. This CDR3 has 14 amino acids. V was clipped by 6 bases and J by 3 bases; unmatched bases: 7. CDR3 sequence (DNA): TGTGCCAGCAGCCAAGGGACAGCCGACTATGGCTACACCTTC. Its protein product is CASSQGTADYGYTF.